This T cell receptor (beta chain) was observed in a study of cytomegalovirus exposure and HLA in healthy donors. Remarks on this clone: The antigen remains undetermined. This CDR3 is also generated by other DNA sequences in the sample.

Study outcomes and limitations: There were about 160 TCR beta chains listed as cytomegalovirus-associated. In vitro assays verified that a few CMV-associated chains recognized CMV antigens specifically.

Using immunoSEQ multiplex PCR, the repertoire was profiled, and TCRdb retains in-frame clones only, with some absent. The sample includes approximately 110,000 clones, around 94% of them seen just once. This CDR3 is 14 amino acids long. The J segment lost 2 bases and the V segment lost 4 bases, leaving 4 bases of the junction unmatched. Germline CDR1 is SQVTM and CDR2 is ANQGSEA. The TCR sequence derives from a woman aged 18-35 years in good health and CMV-seronegative. Specimen: PBMCs. This sequence joins TRBV29-1 and TRBJ1-5, with 8 bases that match TRBD1. As DNA, the CDR3 is TGCAGCGTTGGTGGACAGGGAGGCAATCAGCCCCAGCATTTT. The encoded protein is CSVGGQGGNQPQHF.